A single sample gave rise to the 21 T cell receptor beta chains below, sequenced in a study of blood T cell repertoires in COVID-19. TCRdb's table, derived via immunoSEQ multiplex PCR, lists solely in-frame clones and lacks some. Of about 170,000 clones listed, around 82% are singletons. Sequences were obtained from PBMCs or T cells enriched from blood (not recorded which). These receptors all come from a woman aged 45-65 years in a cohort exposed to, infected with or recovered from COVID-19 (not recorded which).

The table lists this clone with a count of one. CDR3 DNA sequence: TGTGCCAGCAGCCCATCCCGGGGAAGCGGGGGCCTTAGCACAGATACGCAGTATTTT. Encoded protein: CASSPSRGSGGLSTDTQYF. This chain links TRBV4-2 with TRBJ2-3, with TRBD2 matching over 8 bases. Trimming at V came to 4 bases and at J to 0 bases, leaving 15 bases not matched to a gene. The CDR3 contains 19 residues. Germline CDR1 LGHNA, CDR2 YNFKEQ.

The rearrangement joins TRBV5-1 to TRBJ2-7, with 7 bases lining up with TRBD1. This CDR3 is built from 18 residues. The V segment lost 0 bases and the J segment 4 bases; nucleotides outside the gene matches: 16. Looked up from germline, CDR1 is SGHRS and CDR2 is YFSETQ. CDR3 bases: TGCGCCAGCAGCTTGGACTTTTCCCCACGACAGGGAAAATACGAGCAGTACTTC. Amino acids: CASSLDFSPRQGKYEQYF.

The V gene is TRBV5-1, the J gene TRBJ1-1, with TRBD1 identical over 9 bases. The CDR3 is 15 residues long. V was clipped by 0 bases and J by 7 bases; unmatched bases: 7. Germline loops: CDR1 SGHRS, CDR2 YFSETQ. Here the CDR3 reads CASSLGDRDPYEAFF. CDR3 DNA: TGCGCCAGCAGCTTGGGGGACAGGGATCCTTATGAAGCTTTCTTT.

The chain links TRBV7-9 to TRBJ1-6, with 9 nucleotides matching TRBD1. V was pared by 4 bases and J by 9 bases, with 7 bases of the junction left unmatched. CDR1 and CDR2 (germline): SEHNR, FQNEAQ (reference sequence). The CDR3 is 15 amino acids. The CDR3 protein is CASSSEDRGLSPLHF. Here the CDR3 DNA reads TGTGCCAGCAGCTCAGAGGACAGGGGACTTTCACCCCTCCACTTT.

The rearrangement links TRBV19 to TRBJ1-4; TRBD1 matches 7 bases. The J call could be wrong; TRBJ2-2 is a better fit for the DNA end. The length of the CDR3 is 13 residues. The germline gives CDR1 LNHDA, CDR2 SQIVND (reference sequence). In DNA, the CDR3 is TGTGCCAGTAGTATCTCTACAGGGGTGGAGCTGTTTTTT. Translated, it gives CASSISTGVELFF.

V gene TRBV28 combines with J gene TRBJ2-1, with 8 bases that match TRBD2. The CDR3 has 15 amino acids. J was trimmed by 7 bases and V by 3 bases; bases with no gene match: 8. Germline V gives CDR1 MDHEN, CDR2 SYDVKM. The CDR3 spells CASSFLRGVQNEQFF. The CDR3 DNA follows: TGTGCCAGCAGTTTTCTGCGGGGGGTTCAAAATGAGCAGTTCTTC. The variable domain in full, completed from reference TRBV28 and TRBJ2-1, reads DVKVTQSSRYLVKRTGEKVFLECVQDMDHENMFWYRQDPGLGLRLIYFSYDVKMKEKGDIPEGYSVSREKKERFSLILESASTNQTSMYLCASSFLRGVQNEQFFGPGTRLTVL.

CDR3 nucleotides: TGTGCCAGCAGTTATCTAGGACTAGCGCTAGATACGCAGTATTTT. Protein sequence: CASSYLGLALDTQYF. This chain uses TRBV6-5 with TRBJ2-3, with 9 bases identical to TRBD2. CDR1 and CDR2 (germline): MNHEY, SVGAGI. The J segment lost 5 bases and the V segment lost 3 bases, leaving 6 bases of the junction unmatched. The CDR3 loop spans 15 amino acids.

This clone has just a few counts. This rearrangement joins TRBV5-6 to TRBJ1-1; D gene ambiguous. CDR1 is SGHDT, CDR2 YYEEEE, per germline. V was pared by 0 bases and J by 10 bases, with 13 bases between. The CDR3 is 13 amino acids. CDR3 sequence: CASSLEGRGLAFF. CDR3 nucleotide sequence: TGTGCCAGCAGCTTGGAAGGTAGAGGTTTAGCTTTCTTT.

The CDR3 DNA is TGTGCCAGTAGTATAACAGGGCCCCCCACAGATACGCAGTATTTT. Translation gives CASSITGPPTDTQYF. The V and J genes are TRBV19 and TRBJ2-3; TRBD1 is a possible D gene (6 bases). Trimming stripped 2 bases from V and 2 bases from J, with 11 bases between. The CDR3 runs to 15 residues. The germline gives CDR1 LNHDA, CDR2 SQIVND (reference sequence).

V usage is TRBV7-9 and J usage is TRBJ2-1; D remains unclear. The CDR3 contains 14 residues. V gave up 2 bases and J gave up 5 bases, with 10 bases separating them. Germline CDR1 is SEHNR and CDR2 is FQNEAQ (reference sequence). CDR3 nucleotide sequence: TGTGCCAGCAGCTTATTAAACTTGAACAATGAGCAGTTCTTC. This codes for CASSLLNLNNEQFF.

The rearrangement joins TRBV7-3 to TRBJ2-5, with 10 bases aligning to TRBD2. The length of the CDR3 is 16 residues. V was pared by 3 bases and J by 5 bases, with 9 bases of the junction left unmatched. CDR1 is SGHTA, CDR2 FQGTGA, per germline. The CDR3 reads CASSLTSGSAGETQYF. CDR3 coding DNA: TGTGCCAGCAGCTTGACTAGCGGGTCGGCCGGGGAGACCCAGTACTTC.

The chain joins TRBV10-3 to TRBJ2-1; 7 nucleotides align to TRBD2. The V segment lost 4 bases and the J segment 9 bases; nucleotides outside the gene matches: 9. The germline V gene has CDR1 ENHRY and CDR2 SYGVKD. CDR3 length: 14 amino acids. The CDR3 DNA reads TGTGCCATCAGTGGAAGACTAGGGGAGGGTGAGCAGTTCTTC. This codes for CAISGRLGEGEQFF.

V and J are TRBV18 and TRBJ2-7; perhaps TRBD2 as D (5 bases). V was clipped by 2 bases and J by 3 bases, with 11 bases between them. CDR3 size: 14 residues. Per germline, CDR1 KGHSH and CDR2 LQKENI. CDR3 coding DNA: TGTGCCAGCTCACCAATTCGAGGGTACTACGAGCAGTACTTC. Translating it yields CASSPIRGYYEQYF. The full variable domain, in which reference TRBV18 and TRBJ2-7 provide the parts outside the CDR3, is NAGVMQNPRHLVRRRGQEARLRCSPMKGHSHVYWYRQLPEEGLKFMVYLQKENIIDESGMPKERFSAEFPKEGPSILRIQQVVRGDSAAYFCASSPIRGYYEQYFGPGTRLTVT.

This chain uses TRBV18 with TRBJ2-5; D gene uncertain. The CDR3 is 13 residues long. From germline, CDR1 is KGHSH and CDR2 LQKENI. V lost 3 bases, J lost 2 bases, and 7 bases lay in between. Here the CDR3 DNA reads TGTGCCAGCTCACCCCGAGGTCAAGAGACCCAGTACTTC. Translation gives CASSPRGQETQYF.

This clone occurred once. The CDR3 protein is CASSRDRAGNTIYF. The CDR3, as DNA: TGTGCCAGCAGCCGAGACAGGGCTGGAAACACCATATATTTT. J is TRBJ1-3 and V is TRBV11-2, with 7 bases matching TRBD1. Looked up from germline, CDR1 is SGHAT and CDR2 is FQNNGV. This CDR3 region has 14 residues. V was clipped by 5 bases and J by 2 bases; unmatched bases: 3.

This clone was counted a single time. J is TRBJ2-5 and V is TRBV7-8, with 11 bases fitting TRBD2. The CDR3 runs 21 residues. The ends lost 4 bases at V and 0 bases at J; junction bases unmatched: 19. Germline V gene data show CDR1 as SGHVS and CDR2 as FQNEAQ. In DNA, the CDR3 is TGTGCCAGCAGCTACCCTCGAGAACTAGCGGGAGCCCCAACGTACCAAGAGACCCAGTACTTC. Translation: CASSYPRELAGAPTYQETQYF. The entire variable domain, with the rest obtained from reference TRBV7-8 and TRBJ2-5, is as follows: GAGVSQSPRYKVAKRGQDVALRCDPISGHVSLFWYQQALGQGPEFLTYFQNEAQLDKSGLPSDRFFAERPEGSVSTLKIQRTQQEDSAVYLCASSYPRELAGAPTYQETQYFGPGTRLLVL.

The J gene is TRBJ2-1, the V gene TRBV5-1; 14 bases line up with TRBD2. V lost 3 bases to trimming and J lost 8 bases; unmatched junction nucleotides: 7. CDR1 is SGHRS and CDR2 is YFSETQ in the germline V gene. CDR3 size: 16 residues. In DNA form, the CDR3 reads TGCGCCAGCAGCTCGGGGGGACTAGCGGGAGCGTATGAGCAGTTCTTC. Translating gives CASSSGGLAGAYEQFF.

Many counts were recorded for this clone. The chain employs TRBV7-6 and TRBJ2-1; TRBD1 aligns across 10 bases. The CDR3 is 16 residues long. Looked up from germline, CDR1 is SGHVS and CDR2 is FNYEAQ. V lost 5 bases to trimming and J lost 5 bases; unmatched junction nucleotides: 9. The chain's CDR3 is CASSKAPGQGNNEQFF. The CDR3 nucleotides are TGTGCCAGCAGCAAGGCACCGGGACAGGGGAACAATGAGCAGTTCTTC.

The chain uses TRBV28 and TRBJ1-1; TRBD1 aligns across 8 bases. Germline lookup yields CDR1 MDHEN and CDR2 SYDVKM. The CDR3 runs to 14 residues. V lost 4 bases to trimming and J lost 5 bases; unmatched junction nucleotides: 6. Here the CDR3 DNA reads TGTGCCAGCAGTTCACTCAGGGGGCGAACTGAAGCTTTCTTT. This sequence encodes CASSSLRGRTEAFF.

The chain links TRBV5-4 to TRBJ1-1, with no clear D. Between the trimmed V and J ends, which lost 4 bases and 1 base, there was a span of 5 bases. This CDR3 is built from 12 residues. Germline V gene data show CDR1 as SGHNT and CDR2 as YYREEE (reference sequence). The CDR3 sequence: CASSRQNTEAFF. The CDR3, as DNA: TGTGCCAGCAGCAGACAGAACACTGAAGCTTTCTTT.

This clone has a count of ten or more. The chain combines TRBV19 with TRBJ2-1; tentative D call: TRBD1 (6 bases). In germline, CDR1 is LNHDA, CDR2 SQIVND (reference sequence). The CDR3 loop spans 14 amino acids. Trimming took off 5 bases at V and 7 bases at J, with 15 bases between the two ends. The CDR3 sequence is CASSGVQGRNEQFF. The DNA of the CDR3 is TGTGCCAGTAGTGGTGTGCAGGGGAGAAATGAGCAGTTCTTC.